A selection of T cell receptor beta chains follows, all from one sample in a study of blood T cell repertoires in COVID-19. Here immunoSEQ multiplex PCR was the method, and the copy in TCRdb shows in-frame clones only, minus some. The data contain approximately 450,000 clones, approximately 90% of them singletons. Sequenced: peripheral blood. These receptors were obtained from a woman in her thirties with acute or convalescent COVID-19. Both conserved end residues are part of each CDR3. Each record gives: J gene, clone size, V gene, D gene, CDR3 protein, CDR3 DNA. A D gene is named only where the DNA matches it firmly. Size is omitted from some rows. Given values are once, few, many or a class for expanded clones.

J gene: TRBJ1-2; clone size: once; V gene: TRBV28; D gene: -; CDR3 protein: CASSSGLTNYGYTF; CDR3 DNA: TGTGCCAGCAGCTCAGGCCTGACTAACTATGGCTACACCTTC
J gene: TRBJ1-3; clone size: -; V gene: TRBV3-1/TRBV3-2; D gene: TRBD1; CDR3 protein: CASSPSGQLSSGNTIYF; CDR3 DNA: TGTGCCAGCAGCCCCTCGGGACAGCTTAGCTCTGGAAACACCATATATTTT
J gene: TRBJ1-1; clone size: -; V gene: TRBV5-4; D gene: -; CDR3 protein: CASSLGAGILTALNTEAFF; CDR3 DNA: TGTGCCAGCAGCTTGGGGGCGGGGATATTGACAGCCCTGAACACTGAAGCTTTCTTT
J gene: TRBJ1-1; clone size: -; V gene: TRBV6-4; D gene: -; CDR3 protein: CSTDTEAFF; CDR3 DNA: TGTTCTACGGACACTGAAGCTTTCTTT
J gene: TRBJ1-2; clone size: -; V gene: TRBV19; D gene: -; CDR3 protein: CASSIETTGTTNYGYTF; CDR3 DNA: TGTGCCAGTAGTATAGAAACCACAGGGACGACTAACTATGGCTACACCTTC
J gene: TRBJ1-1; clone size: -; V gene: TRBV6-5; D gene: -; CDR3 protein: CASASDSFRTEAFF; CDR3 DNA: TGTGCCAGCGCGTCGGACAGTTTTAGAACTGAAGCTTTCTTT
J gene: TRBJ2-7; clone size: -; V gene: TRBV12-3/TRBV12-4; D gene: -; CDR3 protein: CASRETGYYEQYF; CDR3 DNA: TGTGCCAGCAGGGAGACAGGCTACTACGAGCAGTACTTC
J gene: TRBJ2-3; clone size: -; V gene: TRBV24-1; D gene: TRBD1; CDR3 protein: CATSDTGGNADTQYF; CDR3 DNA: TGTGCCACCAGTGATACAGGGGGCAATGCAGATACGCAGTATTTT
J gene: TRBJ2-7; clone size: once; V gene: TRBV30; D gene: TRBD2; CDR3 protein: CAWCRGRTSYEEQYF; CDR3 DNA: TGTGCCTGGTGTAGGGGAAGGACTAGCTACGAAGAGCAGTACTTC
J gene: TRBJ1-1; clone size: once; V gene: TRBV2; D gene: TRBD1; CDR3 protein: CASRNRDRGNTEAFF; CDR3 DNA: TGTGCCAGCAGGAACCGGGACAGGGGGAACACTGAAGCTTTCTTT
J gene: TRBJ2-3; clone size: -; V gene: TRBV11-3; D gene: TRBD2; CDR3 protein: CASSPKRGGADTQYF; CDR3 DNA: TGTGCCAGCAGCCCTAAGCGGGGGGGCGCAGATACGCAGTATTTT
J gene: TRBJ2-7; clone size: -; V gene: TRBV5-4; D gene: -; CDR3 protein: CASSNSDTYEQYF; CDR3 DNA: TGTGCCAGCAGCAATTCGGACACCTACGAGCAGTACTTC